This entry describes one T cell receptor (beta chain). As the sequencing template, cDNA was produced by extracting RNA and reverse transcribing it. Data came from immunoSEQ multiplex PCR; TCRdb stores just in-frame clones and leaves some out. This sample has around 140,000 clones, with roughly 46% found just once. V lost 1 base to trimming and J lost 6 bases, with 7 bases between them. The germline V gene encodes CDR1 SGHTA and CDR2 FQGNSA. This CDR3 contains 12 residues. The entry originates in a study of CD8+ T cells in alopecia areata. The source of this sequence is a human donor with alopecia areata. The source was CD4+ T cells sorted from blood, collected at week 0. The chain is built from TRBV7-2 and TRBJ2-7; no clear D gene. The CDR3 DNA sequence: TGTGCCAGCAGCTTAGATAGGACCGAGCAGTACTTC. It specifies CASSLDRTEQYF.